This T cell receptor (beta chain) was captured by sequencing in a study of blood T cell repertoires in COVID-19. Study background: Both acute and convalescent COVID-19 samples were obtained from the United States, Italy and Spain.

The V gene's germline CDR1 is LGHDT and CDR2 YNNKEL (reference sequence). V was cut by 2 bases and J by 2 bases, with 10 bases left in between. The CDR3 extends over 15 amino acids. Authors' data handling: Reference gene primer amplification gave estimated nucleated cell counts. Only in-frame clones appear in the TCRdb table, and some are missing; sequencing was by immunoSEQ multiplex PCR. D and trimming come from the DNA, and the V and J calls and clone size come from that table. Here the sample spans more than 400,000 clones, roughly 88% being singletons. The sequence was collected from a man aged 18 to 30 who had recovered from COVID-19. Sequenced material: PBMCs or T cells enriched from blood (not recorded which). The chain couples TRBV3-1 (or the pseudogene TRBV3-2) to TRBJ1-5, with D possibly TRBD1 on 6 matching bases. CDR3 amino acids: CASSQSGEGNQPQHF. The CDR3 region has the DNA TGTGCCAGCAGCCAATCAGGGGAAGGCAATCAGCCCCAGCATTTT.